This T cell receptor (beta chain) was captured by sequencing in a study of T cell repertoires in cytomegalovirus infection. The wider study: Recently identified HLA-C-restricted CMV epitopes and well-studied HLA-B-restricted CMV epitopes were used by the study. Public signatures in TCR beta pointed to CMV infection and matching HLA type.

MiXCR, run by TCRdb on the reads, gives a single entry per CDR3 protein. Among roughly 120,000 distinct CDR3 sequences, 30% to 40% were seen once, and the ten largest hold under 70%. This clonotype was detected only a few times. Its antigen is still unknown. Germline V gene data show CDR1 as MGHDK and CDR2 as SYGVNS. Trimming left V 4 bases short and J 15 bases short, with 16 bases between. The CDR3 has 12 residues. Study-wide results and limits: CMV carriers having the relevant HLA were flagged by cumulative public TCR beta family frequency. In two of eight donors, the top clonotype was HLA-C-restricted CMV-specific.

J is TRBJ2-1 and V is TRBV25-1; D may correspond to TRBD1 or TRBD2 (6 bases each). The sample was CD8+ T cells from cultured PBMCs, taken from culture after CMV antigen stimulation. The clonotype was recovered from a human donor in good health (CMV status not recorded). Some clones in this sample may be carry-over from other donors' samples. The CDR3 region is CASSASGAPPFF. CDR3 nucleotides: TGTGCCAGCAGTGCTTCGGGGGCCCCTCCGTTCTTC.